The 7 T cell receptor beta chains presented below share a single source sample, sequenced in a study of T cell responses to AZD1222 COVID-19 vaccine. Generated by immunoSEQ multiplex PCR, the TCRdb table keeps only in-frame clones and is missing some. The sample comprises some 150,000 clones, approximately 90% of which are singletons, and about 3.5% rests with the top ten. The input for sequencing was peripheral blood, taken on day 0 of AZD1222 vaccination. The receptors were gathered from an adult in good health.

This sequence joins TRBV30 and TRBJ2-7; 7 nucleotides agree with TRBD2. CDR1 and CDR2 (germline): GTSNPN, SVGIG (reference sequence). The CDR3 totals 14 residues. With V trimmed by 2 bases and J by 4 bases, 8 bases remained unmatched. The CDR3 DNA reads as TGTGCCTGGAGTTGGGAGGGAGGGAGGTACGAGCAGTACTTC. It yields the protein CAWSWEGGRYEQYF. The variable domain in full, with the rest retrieved from reference TRBV30 and TRBJ2-7, is SQTIHQWPATLVQPVGSPLSLECTVEGTSNPNLYWYRQAAGRGLQLLFYSVGIGQISSEVPQNLSASRPQDRQFILSSKKLLLSDSGFYLCAWSWEGGRYEQYFGPGTRLTVT.

This chain uses TRBV23-1 with TRBJ2-7, with 7 bases identical to TRBD1. TRBV23-1 is an ORF for which the function is uncertain. This CDR3 region has 17 residues. V trimming: 0 bases; J trimming: 1 base; junction bases outside the gene matches: 9. CDR3 DNA: TGCGCCAGCAGTCAATCGTCGGACAGGAAAATATCCTACGAGCAGTACTTC. It codes for CASSQSSDRKISYEQYF.

V gene TRBV11-1 combines with J gene TRBJ1-1; a weak D match, TRBD1 (5 bases). The CDR3 length is 15 residues. Germline CDR1 reads SGHAT; CDR2 reads FQDESV (reference sequence). The V end lost 1 base, the J end lost 4 bases, and 13 bases lay between the germline ends. The CDR3 protein is CASSLEAGLITEAFF. The CDR3 nucleotides are TGTGCCAGCAGCTTAGAGGCAGGGTTAATCACTGAAGCTTTCTTT.

V usage is TRBV7-3 and J usage is TRBJ1-6, with no clear D. The germline V gene encodes CDR1 SGHTA and CDR2 FQGTGA. CDR3 length: 13 amino acids. V was cut by 0 bases and J by 6 bases, with 3 bases left in between. In DNA form, the CDR3 reads TGTGCCAGCAGCTTAACGGGTAATTCACCCCTCCACTTT. It encodes CASSLTGNSPLHF. The variable domain in full, completed from reference TRBV7-3 and TRBJ1-6, reads GAGVSQTPSNKVTEKGKYVELRCDPISGHTALYWYRQSLGQGPEFLIYFQGTGAADDSGLPNDRFFAVRPEGSVSTLKIQRTERGDSAVYLCASSLTGNSPLHFGNGTRLTVT.

This rearrangement joins TRBV7-6 to TRBJ1-4; D call uncertain. The CDR3 is 16 residues long. Germline assignment: CDR1 SGHVS and CDR2 FNYEAQ. V was trimmed by 4 bases and J by 5 bases, leaving 17 bases between them. As DNA, the CDR3 is TGTGCCAGCAGCTCGAGGCTGCGGGGAGAAAATGAAAAACTGTTTTTT. Translating gives CASSSRLRGENEKLFF. Based on the CDR3 plus reference TRBV7-6 and TRBJ1-4, the full variable domain is GAGVSQSPRYKVTKRGQDVALRCDPISGHVSLYWYRQALGQGPEFLTYFNYEAQQDKSGLPNDRFSAERPEGSISTLTIQRTEQRDSAMYRCASSSRLRGENEKLFFGSGTQLSVL.

V usage is TRBV2 and J usage is TRBJ1-1; D is perhaps TRBD1 (5 bases). Germline-derived CDR1 and CDR2 are SNHLY and FYNNEI. The CDR3 has 16 amino acids. V was trimmed by 4 bases and J by 1 base, leaving 16 bases between them. CDR3 amino acids: CASSGDPGPRNTEAFF. In nucleotides, the CDR3 is TGTGCCAGCAGTGGGGACCCGGGACCGAGGAACACTGAAGCTTTCTTT.

The CDR3 DNA is TGTGCCAGCAGCTCGGGACAGGGCCTTTATAATTCACCCCTCCACTTT. This codes for CASSSGQGLYNSPLHF. The V and J genes are TRBV5-6 and TRBJ1-6; 9 bases align to TRBD1. Per the germline V gene, CDR1 is SGHDT and CDR2 is YYEEEE. Losses at the gene ends were 3 bases for V and 4 bases for J; bases not matched to a gene: 5. The CDR3 contains 16 residues.